What follows are 17 T cell receptor beta chains derived from one specimen sequenced in a study of cytomegalovirus exposure and HLA in healthy donors. Produced via immunoSEQ multiplex PCR; TCRdb's table is partial and in-frame only. The repertoire has about 400,000 clones, 86% of them found once; the top ten carry approximately 0.86%. The sample consisted of PBMCs. The receptor source for this set is a woman in her late teens or twenties in good health and CMV-seronegative.

V is TRBV6-5 and J is TRBJ1-2; a weak D match, TRBD1 (6 bases). The germline V and J ends were trimmed by 5 bases and 4 bases, with 11 bases remaining between them. The V gene's germline CDR1 is MNHEY and CDR2 SVGAGI. The CDR3 totals 13 residues. CDR3 in amino acids: CASSPVQGYGYTF. CDR3 coding DNA: TGTGCCAGCAGTCCAGTACAGGGCTATGGCTACACCTTC.

The count of this clone is one. This chain connects TRBV7-9 to TRBJ1-1; 7 positions agree with TRBD1. In germline, CDR1 is SEHNR, CDR2 FQNEAQ (reference sequence). The length of the CDR3 is 17 residues. V shed 5 bases, J shed 2 bases, and the junction held 14 bases outside the gene matches. CDR3 DNA sequence: TGTGCCAGCAGCCAAGCGGTCTTGCGACAGGGTAACACTGAAGCTTTCTTT. Protein sequence: CASSQAVLRQGNTEAFF.

The chain has TRBV27 and TRBJ2-7, with 12 bases fitting TRBD2. The germline gives CDR1 MNHEY, CDR2 SMNVEV (reference sequence). Trimming took 8 bases from V and 6 from J; bases not matched to a gene: 5. The CDR3 length is 13 residues. CDR3 sequence (DNA): TGTGCCAGCGCCGGGACTAGCGGGCGCGAGCAGTACTTC. Translating it yields CASAGTSGREQYF.

The chain is built from TRBV4-1 and TRBJ1-2; D not certain. The CDR3 runs 15 residues. The V and J ends lost 2 bases and 5 bases respectively, with 15 bases between them. Germline V gene lookup returns CDR1 MGHRA and CDR2 YSYEKL. CDR3 residues: CASSQPPPGSYGYTF. CDR3 coding DNA: TGCGCCAGCAGCCAACCCCCCCCGGGGTCGTATGGCTACACCTTC.

This clone was found once. V is TRBV15 and J is TRBJ2-7; 8 bases map to TRBD2. CDR3 length equals 15 residues. V trimming: 2 bases; J trimming: 0 bases; junction bases outside the gene matches: 3. Germline V gene data show CDR1 as LNHNV and CDR2 as YYDKDF (reference sequence). CDR3 residues: CATSRRGGTSYEQYF. The DNA for the CDR3 is TGTGCCACCAGCAGACGGGGGGGGACCTCCTACGAGCAGTACTTC.

For this clone: This CDR3 is also generated by other DNA sequences in the sample. The rearrangement links TRBV4-1 to TRBJ1-5; D is undetermined. This CDR3 is 14 amino acids long. V was trimmed by 1 base and J by 6 bases, leaving 10 bases between them. CDR1 is MGHRA and CDR2 is YSYEKL in the germline V gene. CDR3 bases: TGCGCCAGCAGCCAAGTGACGGGAGGTCAGCCCCAGCATTTT. Its protein is CASSQVTGGQPQHF.

The chain combines TRBV29-1 with TRBJ1-1; no firm D call. The CDR3 totals 12 residues. In germline, CDR1 is SQVTM, CDR2 ANQGSEA. With 4 bases removed from V and 1 base from J, the gap between germline ends came to 7 bases. The CDR3 region is CSVVRGNTEAFF. CDR3 DNA: TGCAGCGTTGTCCGGGGGAACACTGAAGCTTTCTTT.

This clone turned up a few times. This chain links TRBV7-9 with TRBJ2-5, with 8 bases aligning to TRBD1. V lost 1 base to trimming and J lost 2 bases; unmatched junction nucleotides: 3. The CDR3 loop spans 15 amino acids. Germline V CDR1 and CDR2: SEHNR, FQNEAQ (reference sequence). Here the CDR3 DNA reads TGTGCCAGCAGCTTAGGGACAGGGAGACAAGAGACCCAGTACTTC. As protein: CASSLGTGRQETQYF.

The chain is built from TRBV6-1 and TRBJ1-5; 10 bases align to TRBD1. The ends lost 2 bases at V and 6 bases at J; junction bases unmatched: 4. Germline lookup yields CDR1 MNHNS and CDR2 SASEGT. There are 15 residues in the CDR3. CDR3: CASSEFGTGVQPQHF. CDR3 DNA: TGTGCCAGCAGTGAATTTGGGACAGGGGTTCAGCCCCAGCATTTT.

This chain joins TRBV7-2 and TRBJ2-7; 8 nucleotides agree with TRBD2. The CDR3 consists of 15 residues. With V trimmed by 1 base and J by 1 base, 3 bases remained unmatched. Germline CDR1 is SGHTA and CDR2 is FQGNSA. CDR3 loop: CASSLDAGGSYEQYF. CDR3 coding DNA: TGTGCCAGCAGCTTAGACGCGGGGGGTTCCTACGAGCAGTACTTC.

This clone was found once. J is TRBJ2-4 and V is TRBV10-1; 9 nucleotides match TRBD1. Per the germline V gene, CDR1 is WNHNN and CDR2 is SYGVQD (reference sequence). The ends lost 3 bases at V and 4 bases at J; junction bases unmatched: 4. The CDR3 is 15 amino acids. The CDR3 loop reads CASSDSGTGKNIQYF. The CDR3 bases are TGCGCCAGCAGTGATTCAGGGACAGGGAAAAACATTCAGTACTTC.

The rearrangement links TRBV30 to TRBJ2-7; maybe TRBD2 (7 bases). The V gene's germline CDR1 is GTSNPN and CDR2 SVGIG (reference sequence). The CDR3 sequence is 15 residues long. Trimming cost V 3 bases and J 4 bases, with 19 bases left between them. CDR3 sequence (DNA): TGTGCCTGGAGGGGAAGTCGGGGGGCCCCTTACGAGCAGTACTTC. Its protein is CAWRGSRGAPYEQYF.

The chain has TRBV5-1 and TRBJ1-2; D not certain. This CDR3 contains 15 residues. Germline V lookup: CDR1 SGHRS, CDR2 YFSETQ. The germline V and J ends were trimmed by 0 bases and 4 bases, with 13 bases remaining between them. The CDR3 bases are TGCGCCAGCAGCTTGGTTGAGGGTTCAACCTATGGCTACACCTTC. It specifies CASSLVEGSTYGYTF.

The CDR3 sequence: CASSASLGGTTDTQYF. For the CDR3, the DNA is TGTGCCAGCAGCGCGTCCCTTGGGGGGACCACAGATACGCAGTATTTT. This rearrangement joins TRBV9 to TRBJ2-3, with D possibly TRBD2 on 6 matching bases. The CDR3 totals 16 residues. CDR1 SGDLS and CDR2 YYNGEE come from the germline V gene. V lost 3 bases and J lost 2, with 16 bases in between.

The chain's CDR3 is CASTPAGSGRPPLHF. CDR3 bases: TGTGCCAGCACCCCCGCGGGCTCGGGAAGGCCACCCCTCCACTTT. V is TRBV28 and J is TRBJ1-6, with unresolved D. Germline V CDR1 and CDR2: MDHEN, SYDVKM. The V end was cut by 7 bases, the J end by 11 bases, with 21 bases between. The CDR3 loop spans 15 amino acids.

This clone was recorded a few times. V gene TRBV10-3 combines with J gene TRBJ1-1; D ambiguous. With 2 bases removed from V and 3 bases from J, the gap between germline ends came to 4 bases. The CDR3 is 12 amino acids. Looked up from germline, CDR1 is ENHRY and CDR2 is SYGVKD. DNA of the CDR3: TGTGCCATCAGTGAGCCGTACACTGAAGCTTTCTTT. Encoded protein: CAISEPYTEAFF.

The rearrangement links TRBV5-1 to TRBJ1-4; 10 bases agree with TRBD1. CDR1 and CDR2 from the germline V gene are SGHRS and YFSETQ. Germline trimming cut 0 bases from V and 2 bases from J; bases unmatched to any gene: 7. This CDR3 is built from 18 residues. The CDR3 here is CASSLATGGIVTNEKLFF. CDR3 nucleotides: TGCGCCAGCAGCTTGGCGACAGGGGGCATTGTGACTAATGAAAAACTGTTTTTT.